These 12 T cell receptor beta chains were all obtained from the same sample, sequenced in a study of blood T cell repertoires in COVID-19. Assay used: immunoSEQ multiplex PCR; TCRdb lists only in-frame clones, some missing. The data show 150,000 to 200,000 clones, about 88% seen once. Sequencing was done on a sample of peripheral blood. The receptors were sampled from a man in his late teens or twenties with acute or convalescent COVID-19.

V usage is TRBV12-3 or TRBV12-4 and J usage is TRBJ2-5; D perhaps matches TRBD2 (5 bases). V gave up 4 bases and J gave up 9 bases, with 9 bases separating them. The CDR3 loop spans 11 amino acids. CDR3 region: CASSSAGPQYF. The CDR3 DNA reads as TGTGCCAGCAGTTCCGCGGGCCCCCAGTACTTC.

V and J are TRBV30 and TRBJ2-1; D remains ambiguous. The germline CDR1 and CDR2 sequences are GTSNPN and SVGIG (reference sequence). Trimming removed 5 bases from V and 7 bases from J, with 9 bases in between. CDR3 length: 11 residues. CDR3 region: CAWELLNEQFF. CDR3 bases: TGTGCCTGGGAACTCCTTAATGAGCAGTTCTTC.

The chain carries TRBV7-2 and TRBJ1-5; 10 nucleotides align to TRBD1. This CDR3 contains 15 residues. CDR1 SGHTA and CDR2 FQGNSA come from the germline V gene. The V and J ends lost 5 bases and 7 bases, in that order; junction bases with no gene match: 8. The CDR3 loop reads CASSQRQGAGQPQHF. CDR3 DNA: TGTGCCAGCAGCCAAAGACAGGGGGCGGGGCAGCCCCAGCATTTT.

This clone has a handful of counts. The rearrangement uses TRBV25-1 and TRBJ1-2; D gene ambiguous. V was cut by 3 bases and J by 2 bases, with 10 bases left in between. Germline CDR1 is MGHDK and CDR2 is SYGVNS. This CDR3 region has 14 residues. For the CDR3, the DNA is TGTGCCAGCAGTGAGCGAGGGATCAACTATGGCTACACCTTC. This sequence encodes CASSERGINYGYTF.

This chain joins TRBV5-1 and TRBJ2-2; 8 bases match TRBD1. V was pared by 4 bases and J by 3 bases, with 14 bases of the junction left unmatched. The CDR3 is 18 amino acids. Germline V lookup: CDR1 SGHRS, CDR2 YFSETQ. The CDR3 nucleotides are TGCGCCAGCAGCCGTTACAACACAGGGGGAGATTACACCGGGGAGCTGTTTTTT. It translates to CASSRYNTGGDYTGELFF. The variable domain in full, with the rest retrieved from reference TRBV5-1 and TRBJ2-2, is KAGVTQTPRYLIKTRGQQVTLSCSPISGHRSVSWYQQTPGQGLQFLFEYFSETQRNKGNFPGRFSGRQFSNSRSEMNVSTLELGDSALYLCASSRYNTGGDYTGELFFGEGSRLTVL.

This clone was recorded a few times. CDR3 bases: TGCGCCAGCAGCTCAGACAGGGGGGACTACGAGCAGTACTTC. It is translated as CASSSDRGDYEQYF. The chain recombines TRBV5-1 with TRBJ2-7; 9 bases align to TRBD1. This CDR3 is 14 amino acids long. Germline CDR1 is SGHRS and CDR2 is YFSETQ. Trimming at V came to 3 bases and at J to 3 bases, leaving 4 bases not matched to a gene.

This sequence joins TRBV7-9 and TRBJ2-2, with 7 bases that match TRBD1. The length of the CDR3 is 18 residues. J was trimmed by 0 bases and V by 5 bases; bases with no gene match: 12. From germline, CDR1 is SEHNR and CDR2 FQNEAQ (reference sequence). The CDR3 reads CASSTTGTDGANTGELFF. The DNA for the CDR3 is TGTGCCAGCAGCACAACCGGGACAGATGGCGCGAACACCGGGGAGCTGTTTTTT.

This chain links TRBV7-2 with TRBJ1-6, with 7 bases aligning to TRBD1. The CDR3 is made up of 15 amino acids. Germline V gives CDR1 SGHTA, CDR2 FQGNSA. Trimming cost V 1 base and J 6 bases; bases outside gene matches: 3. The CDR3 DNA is TGTGCCAGCAGCTTAGAGGGGGCTAGTAATTCACCCCTCCACTTT. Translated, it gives CASSLEGASNSPLHF.

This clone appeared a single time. In DNA form, the CDR3 reads TGCAGTGCTAGTACCGGGGGCTACGAGCAGTACGTC. It specifies CSASTGGYEQYV. This chain joins TRBV20-1 and TRBJ2-7; D may be TRBD2 (6 bases). This CDR3 comprises 12 residues. Trimming pared 3 bases from V and 3 bases from J, leaving 9 bases between. CDR1 and CDR2 (germline): DFQATT, SNEGSKA (reference sequence).

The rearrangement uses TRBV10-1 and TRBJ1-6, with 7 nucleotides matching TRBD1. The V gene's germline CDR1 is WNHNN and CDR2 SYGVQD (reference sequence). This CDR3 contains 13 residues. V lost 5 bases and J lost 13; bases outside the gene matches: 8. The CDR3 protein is CASSPKSTGPLHF. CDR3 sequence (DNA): TGCGCCAGCAGTCCAAAATCGACAGGGCCCCTCCACTTT.

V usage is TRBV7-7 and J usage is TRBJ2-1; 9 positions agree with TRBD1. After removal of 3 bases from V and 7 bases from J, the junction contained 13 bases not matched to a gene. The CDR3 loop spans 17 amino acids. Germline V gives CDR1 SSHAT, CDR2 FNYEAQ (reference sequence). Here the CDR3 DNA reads TGTGCCAGCAGCTTTCGGTTTGGGACAGGGAGAGGAAATGAGCAGTTCTTC. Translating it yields CASSFRFGTGRGNEQFF.

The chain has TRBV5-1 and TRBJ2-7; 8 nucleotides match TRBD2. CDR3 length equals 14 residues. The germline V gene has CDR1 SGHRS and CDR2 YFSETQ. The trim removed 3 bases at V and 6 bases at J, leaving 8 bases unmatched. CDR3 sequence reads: CASSSSTSAAEQYF. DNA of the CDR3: TGCGCCAGCAGCTCCTCGACTAGCGCTGCCGAGCAGTACTTC.